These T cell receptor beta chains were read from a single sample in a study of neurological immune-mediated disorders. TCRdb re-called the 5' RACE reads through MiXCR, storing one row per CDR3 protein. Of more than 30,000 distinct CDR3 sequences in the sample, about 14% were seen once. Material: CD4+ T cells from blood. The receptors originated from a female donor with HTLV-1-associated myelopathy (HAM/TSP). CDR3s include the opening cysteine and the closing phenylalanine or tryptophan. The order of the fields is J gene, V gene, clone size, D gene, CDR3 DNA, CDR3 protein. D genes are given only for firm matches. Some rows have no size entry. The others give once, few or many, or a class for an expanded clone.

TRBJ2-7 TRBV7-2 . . TGTGCCAGCAGCAGCCGATATGGTTCCTACGAGCAGTACTTC CASSSRYGSYEQYF
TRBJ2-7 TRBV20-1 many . TGCAGTGCTAGAGGGACGGTGGACTCCTACGAGCAGTACTTC CSARGTVDSYEQYF
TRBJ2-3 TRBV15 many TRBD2 TGTGCCACCAGCACAAAACTAGCGGGGGGTACAGATACGCAGTATTTT CATSTKLAGGTDTQYF
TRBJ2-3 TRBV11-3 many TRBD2 TGTGCCAGCAGCCCCGGGACTAGCGGTCGCACAGATACGCAGTATTTT CASSPGTSGRTDTQYF
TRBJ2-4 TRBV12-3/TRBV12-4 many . TGTGCCAGCAGTTTTGAGGGTTTGGACATTCAGTACTTC CASSFEGLDIQYF
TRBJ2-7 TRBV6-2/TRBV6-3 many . TGTGCCAGCACGAGGCCCTCTTCCTACGAGCAGTACTTC CASTRPSSYEQYF
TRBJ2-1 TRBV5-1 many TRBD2 TGCGCCAGCAGCTTGCGCTCTAGCGGGGGGAACAATGAGCAGTTCTTC CASSLRSSGGNNEQFF
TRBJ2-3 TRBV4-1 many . TGCGCCAGCAGCCAGGGTTTTGGCACAGATACGCAGTATTTT CASSQGFGTDTQYF
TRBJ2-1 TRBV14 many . TGTGCCAGCAGCCAAAAGCCCCGGCTTGAGCGGGTGAACTACAATGAGCAGTTCTTC CASSQKPRLERVNYNEQFF
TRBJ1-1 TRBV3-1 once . TGTGCCGCCGGGGCCCCCCCAGGTACTTTCTTT CAAGAPPGTFF
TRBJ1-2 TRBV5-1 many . TGCGCCAGCAGCTTGGTGGGCAACCCTAACTATGGCTACACCTTC CASSLVGNPNYGYTF
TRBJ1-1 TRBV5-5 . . . CASSIYLCSVEVTGAKNTEAFF
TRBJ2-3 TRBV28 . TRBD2 TGTGTCAGCAGTCGGGGGGGGCCAGGCACAGATACGCAGTATTTT CVSSRGGPGTDTQYF
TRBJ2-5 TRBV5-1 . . TGTGCCAGAAGCTTGGTTGCCAGACAAGAGACCCAGTACTTC CARSLVARQETQYF
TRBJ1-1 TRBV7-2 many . TGTGCCAGCAGCTTACTTCTTACTCGACACATACGCATGAACACTGAAGCTTTCTTT CASSLLLTRHIRMNTEAFF
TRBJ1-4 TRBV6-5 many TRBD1 TGTGCCAGCAGGTCTAGGGACAGGAATAATGAAAAACTGTTTTTT CASRSRDRNNEKLFF
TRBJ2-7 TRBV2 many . TGTGCCAGCAGGAGGGCAAAAGGACGGTACGAGCAGTACTTC CASRRAKGRYEQYF
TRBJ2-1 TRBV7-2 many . TGTGCCAGCAGCTTAGGTTCGGGGACAACGAATGAGCAGTTCTTC CASSLGSGTTNEQFF
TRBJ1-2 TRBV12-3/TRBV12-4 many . TGTGCCAGCAGTCAAAGGGGGAACTATGGCTACACCTTC CASSQRGNYGYTF
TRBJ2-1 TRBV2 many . TGTGCCAGCAGTGAGAGTAGCGAGGGGGAGCAGTTCTTC CASSESSEGEQFF
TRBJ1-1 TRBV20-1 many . TGCAGTGCTAGTCCCCCCGGTGGGCACACTGAAGCTTTCTTT CSASPPGGHTEAFF
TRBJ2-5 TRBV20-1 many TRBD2 TGCAGTGCTAGAACTAGCGGGGAGGAGACCCAGTACTTC CSARTSGEETQYF
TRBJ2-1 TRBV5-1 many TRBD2 TGCGCCAGCTTCAATCCCAGCGGGAGCTCCTACAATGAGCAGTTCTTC CASFNPSGSSYNEQFF
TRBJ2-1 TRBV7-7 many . TGTGCTAGCAGCTTACGAAGCAATGAGCAGTTCTTC CASSLRSNEQFF
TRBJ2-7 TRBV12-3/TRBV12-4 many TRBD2 TGTGCCAGCAGCCAGAGAGGTAGCGGGATCCAAAGTGTGCAGTACTTC CASSQRGSGIQSVQYF
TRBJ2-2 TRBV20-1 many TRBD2 TGCAGTGCTAGGGTGGGACTAGCGGAATCCGGGGAGCTGTTTTTT CSARVGLAESGELFF
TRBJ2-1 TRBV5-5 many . TGTGCCAGCAGCTTGGGTCCCAGCTCCTACAATGAGCAGTTCTTC CASSLGPSSYNEQFF
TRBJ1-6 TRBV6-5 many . TGTGCCAGCAGTTACTCGAGCCAGGGCATCAATTCACCCCTCCACTTT CASSYSSQGINSPLHF
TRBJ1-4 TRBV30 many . TGTGCCTGGAGTGTACTGAGGGAAAAACTGTTTTTT CAWSVLREKLFF
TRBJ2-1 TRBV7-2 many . TGTGCCAGCAGCTTAGAGACTCGGGGGGCCAAGTTCTTC CASSLETRGAKFF
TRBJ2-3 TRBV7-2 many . TGTGCCAGCAGTAGTAGATCAGATACGCAGTATTTT CASSSRSDTQYF
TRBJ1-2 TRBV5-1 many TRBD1 TGCGCCAGCAGAGAGAACCCGGGACAGGGTCGGCGTGGCTACACCTTC CASRENPGQGRRGYTF